This T cell receptor beta chain was captured in a study of beta chain features in type 1 diabetes. Expressed TCRB transcripts were sequenced because the entire RNA isolate underwent reverse transcription. Here immunoSEQ multiplex PCR was the method, and the copy in TCRdb shows in-frame clones only, minus some. The data contain some 230,000 clones, 9.6% of them seen just once; the ten biggest clones take up approximately 0.035%. This clone came up a few times. Antigen: not known. Findings of the study overall: A closer apparent resemblance between naive, central memory and Treg TCRB repertoires was seen in patients than in healthy donors.

The sequence came from a woman aged 18-30 years in good health. The sequencing sample was made of naive CD4+ T cells from blood.

The CDR3 region is CASSPSASGVNIQYF. The CDR3 region has the DNA TGTGCCAGCTCACCATCCGCTAGCGGCGTAAACATTCAGTACTTC. The V and J genes are TRBV18 and TRBJ2-4; 7 nucleotides match TRBD2. V trimming: 2 bases; J trimming: 6 bases; junction bases outside the gene matches: 7. CDR1 is KGHSH, CDR2 LQKENI, per germline. This CDR3 comprises 15 residues.